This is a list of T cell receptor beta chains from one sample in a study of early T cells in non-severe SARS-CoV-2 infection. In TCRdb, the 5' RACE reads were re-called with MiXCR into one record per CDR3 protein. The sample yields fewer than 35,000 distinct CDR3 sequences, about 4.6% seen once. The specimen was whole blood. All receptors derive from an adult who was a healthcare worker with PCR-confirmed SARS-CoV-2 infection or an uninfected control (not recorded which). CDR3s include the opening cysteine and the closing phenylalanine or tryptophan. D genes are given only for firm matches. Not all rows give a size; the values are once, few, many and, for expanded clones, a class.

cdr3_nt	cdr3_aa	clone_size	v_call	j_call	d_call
TGCAGTGCGCGTATCCAGGGGGAGTACGAGCAGTACTTC	CSARIQGEYEQYF	NA	TRBV20-1	TRBJ2-7	TRBD1
TGCGCCAGCAGCCAAGAATTCTTGGCTAGCGGGAGCTCCTACAATGAGCAGTTCTTC	CASSQEFLASGSSYNEQFF	many	TRBV4-3	TRBJ2-1	TRBD2
TGTGCCACCAGTGAAGGACTAGCGGGAGTTGGGCAGTTCTTC	CATSEGLAGVGQFF	many	TRBV24-1	TRBJ2-1	TRBD2
TGCAGTGCAACGACAGGGTGGTACGAGCAGTACTTC	CSATTGWYEQYF	many	TRBV20-1	TRBJ2-7	TRBD1
TGTGCCAGCAGCCAAGCGGGACAGTTTAACACTGAAGCTTTCTTT	CASSQAGQFNTEAFF	few	TRBV3-1	TRBJ1-1	TRBD1
TGCAGTGCTGCTGAAGGGACAGGGACCAACTACGAGCAGTACTTC	CSAAEGTGTNYEQYF	many	TRBV20-1	TRBJ2-7	TRBD1
TGTGCCAGCAGCTCCCACGGACAGGTAGCGTTAGGTCCAGATACGCAGTATTTT	CASSSHGQVALGPDTQYF	many	TRBV13	TRBJ2-3	TRBD1
TGCGCCAGCAGCAAACCGGGACAGGGACACACTGAAGCTTTCTTT	CASSKPGQGHTEAFF	many	TRBV10-2	TRBJ1-1	TRBD1
TGTGCCACCAGTGATACTATACTATCTACGCAGTATTTT	CATSDTILSTQYF	many	TRBV24-1	TRBJ2-3	NA
TGTGCCACCAAACGGACGACTACCCGGACAGAGACTAGCGGTTTC	CATKRTTTRTETSGF	NA	TRBV7-6	TRBJ2-7	TRBD2
TGCAGCGTTGAAGGGGGGGGACTGGCCGGAACCCAAGAGACCCAGTACTTC	CSVEGGGLAGTQETQYF	many	TRBV29-1	TRBJ2-5	TRBD2
TGTGCCAGCAGCCGTAACAGCGCAGATACGCAGTATTTT	CASSRNSADTQYF	medium-sized	TRBV7-6	TRBJ2-3	NA
TGTGCCAGCAGTTACTTAAGTCCGGTGAACACTGAAGCTTTCTTT	CASSYLSPVNTEAFF	many	TRBV6-2/TRBV6-3	TRBJ1-1	NA
TGTGCCAGCAGTTACTCGGCCAGTGAGCAGTTCTTC	CASSYSASEQFF	NA	TRBV6-6	TRBJ2-1	NA
TGTGCCATCAGTGAGGGCGGCAGGGGCACAGATACGCAGTATTTT	CAISEGGRGTDTQYF	few	TRBV10-3	TRBJ2-3	NA
TGTGCCAGCAGCTTAACCCCAACAGGGGGTATCGGGGAGCTGTTTTTT	CASSLTPTGGIGELFF	few	TRBV7-3	TRBJ2-2	TRBD1
TGCAGTGCTATAATAATGGGGCCGCTTTCCTACAATGAGCAGTTCTTC	CSAIIMGPLSYNEQFF	many	TRBV20-1	TRBJ2-1	NA
TGCAGTGCCTTCTCCGGGACCCAAGAGACCCAGTACTTC	CSAFSGTQETQYF	many	TRBV20-1	TRBJ2-5	NA
TGCAGCGTTGTGCATGGGGGGGCCGCTAATGAAAAACTGTTTTTT	CSVVHGGAANEKLFF	NA	TRBV29-1	TRBJ1-4	NA
TGCGCCAGCAGCTTGGTTGGAGGTGTGGAGACTGAAGCTTTCTTT	CASSLVGGVETEAFF	many	TRBV5-1	TRBJ1-1	NA
TGCAGTGCTAGAGGAACTAGTGAGGAGCAGTTCTTC	CSARGTSEEQFF	many	TRBV20-1	TRBJ2-1	NA
TGTGCCAGCAGCCGGGGGTCGGGACGACTCGAAGAGACCCAGTACTTC	CASSRGSGRLEETQYF	many	TRBV5-6	TRBJ2-5	NA
TGTGCCAGCAGTTTCTCCGATGTGGGGGTAGCCAAAAACATTCAGTACTTC	CASSFSDVGVAKNIQYF	NA	TRBV27	TRBJ2-4	NA
TGTGCCAGCAGCCAAGATCGTGGGAGTCTATACGAGCAGTACTTC	CASSQDRGSLYEQYF	medium-sized	TRBV4-2	TRBJ2-7	NA
TGCGCCAGCAGCCTCTCGGGAGTCAGCTTGGGCACTGAAGCTTTCTTT	CASSLSGVSLGTEAFF	many	TRBV4-1	TRBJ1-1	NA
TGTGCCAGCAGTTTTACGTTTACTAGCAGGGACAATGAGCAGTTCTTC	CASSFTFTSRDNEQFF	many	TRBV28	TRBJ2-1	NA
TGTGCCAGCAGCTTGGGAGTCGGCTACACCTTC	CASSLGVGYTF	many	TRBV5-6	TRBJ1-2	NA
TGTGCCAGTAGAACCGGGACTAGCGGTTACAATGAGCAGTTCTTC	CASRTGTSGYNEQFF	many	TRBV19	TRBJ2-1	TRBD2
TGTGCCAGCAGTTCCCCCCATACCGGGGAGCTGTTTTTT	CASSSPHTGELFF	many	TRBV28	TRBJ2-2	NA
TGTGCCAGCAGCTCGCTAGCGGGGGGGGACCGCGAGCAGTTCTTC	CASSSLAGGDREQFF	many	TRBV11-2	TRBJ2-1	TRBD2
TGTGCCAGCAGGGCCGCAGGGGTTAGCAATCAGCCCCAGCATTTT	CASRAAGVSNQPQHF	many	TRBV28	TRBJ1-5	NA
TGTGCCAGCAGCGTAGTTGCGGGAGACCAAGAGACCCAGTACTTC	CASSVVAGDQETQYF	many	TRBV9	TRBJ2-5	TRBD2
TGCAGCGTTGTTGGACTAGCGATCCAAGAGACCCAGTACTTC	CSVVGLAIQETQYF	many	TRBV29-1	TRBJ2-5	TRBD2
TGTGCCACCAGCAGAGATGGGGGGAACACTGAAGCTTTCTTT	CATSRDGGNTEAFF	many	TRBV15	TRBJ1-1	NA
TGCAGTGCTAGGGGCGGTTGGACTGAAGCTTTCTTT	CSARGGWTEAFF	many	TRBV20-1	TRBJ1-1	NA
TGTGCCACCAGCAGAGATCCTACAGGGACAGATACGCAGTATTTT	CATSRDPTGTDTQYF	many	TRBV15	TRBJ2-3	NA
TGTGCCAGCAGTTCCCGCGTCAAGAGCTCCTACAATGAGCAGTTCTTC	CASSSRVKSSYNEQFF	many	TRBV12-3/TRBV12-4	TRBJ2-1	NA
TGTGCCAGCAGCTTAGAATCCGGGGCCTATGGCTACACCTTC	CASSLESGAYGYTF	few	TRBV11-2	TRBJ1-2	NA
TGTGCCTGGAACAGGGGGCAGTCCTACAATGAGCAGTTCTTC	CAWNRGQSYNEQFF	many	TRBV30	TRBJ2-1	TRBD1
TGTGCCAGCAGCGTAGGATTCTTGCTGGACGGCCCGGGAGCCCAGCATTTT	CASSVGFLLDGPGAQHF	many	TRBV9	TRBJ1-5	NA
TGTGCCAGCAGCTTAGTCGGAGGAGAGTCCTACGAGCAGTACTTC	CASSLVGGESYEQYF	many	TRBV7-2	TRBJ2-7	NA
TGCAGCGTAGACAGGTATTATGGAAGTGAGCAGTTCTTC	CSVDRYYGSEQFF	many	TRBV29-1	TRBJ2-1	NA
TGTGCCAGCAGAGTAGGTAGCAATGAGCAGTTCTTC	CASRVGSNEQFF	NA	TRBV7-8	TRBJ2-1	NA
TGCGCCAGCAGCCAAGAGGCAGGTAAAGGCAATCAGCCCCAGCATTTT	CASSQEAGKGNQPQHF	many	TRBV4-1	TRBJ1-5	NA
TGCAGCTTTATCGGGACGGACAACACCGGGGAGCTGTTTTTT	CSFIGTDNTGELFF	many	TRBV29-1	TRBJ2-2	NA
TGTGCCAGCAGTGAATCGGGACAGGGGTCATACAATGAGCAGTTCTTC	CASSESGQGSYNEQFF	many	TRBV25-1	TRBJ2-1	TRBD1